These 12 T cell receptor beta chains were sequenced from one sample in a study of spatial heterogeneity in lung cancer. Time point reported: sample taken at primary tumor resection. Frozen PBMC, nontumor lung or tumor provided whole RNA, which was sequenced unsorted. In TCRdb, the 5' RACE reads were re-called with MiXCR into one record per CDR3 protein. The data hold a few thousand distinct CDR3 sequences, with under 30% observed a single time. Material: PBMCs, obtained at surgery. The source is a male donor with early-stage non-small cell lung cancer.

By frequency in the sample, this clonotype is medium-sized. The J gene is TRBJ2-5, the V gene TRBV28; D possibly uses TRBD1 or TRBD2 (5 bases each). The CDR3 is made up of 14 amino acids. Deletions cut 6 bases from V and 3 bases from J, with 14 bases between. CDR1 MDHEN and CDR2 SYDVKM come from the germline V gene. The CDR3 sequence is CASSHPRGEETQYF. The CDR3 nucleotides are TGTGCCAGCAGCCACCCGAGGGGCGAAGAGACCCAGTACTTC.

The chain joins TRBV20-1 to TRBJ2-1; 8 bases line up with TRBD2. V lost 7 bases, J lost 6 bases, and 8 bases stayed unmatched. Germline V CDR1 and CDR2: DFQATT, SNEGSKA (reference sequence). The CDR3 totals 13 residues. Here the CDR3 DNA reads TGCAGTGGGGGATTAGCGGGGACCAATGAGCAGTTCTTC. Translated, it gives CSGGLAGTNEQFF.

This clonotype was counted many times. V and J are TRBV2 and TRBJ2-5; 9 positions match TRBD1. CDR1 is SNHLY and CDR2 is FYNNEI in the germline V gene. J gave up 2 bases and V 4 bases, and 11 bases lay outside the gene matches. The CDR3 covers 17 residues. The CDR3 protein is CASSVHPDRGLQETQYF. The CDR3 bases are TGTGCCAGCAGTGTCCACCCGGACAGGGGACTTCAAGAGACCCAGTACTTC.

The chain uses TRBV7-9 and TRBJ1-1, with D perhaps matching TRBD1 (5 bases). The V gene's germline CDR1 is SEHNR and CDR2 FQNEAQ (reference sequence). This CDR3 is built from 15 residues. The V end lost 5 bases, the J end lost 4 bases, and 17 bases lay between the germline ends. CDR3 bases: TGTGCCAGCAGCGTAACCGGGACCGTGGGCACTGAAGCTTTCTTT. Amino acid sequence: CASSVTGTVGTEAFF.

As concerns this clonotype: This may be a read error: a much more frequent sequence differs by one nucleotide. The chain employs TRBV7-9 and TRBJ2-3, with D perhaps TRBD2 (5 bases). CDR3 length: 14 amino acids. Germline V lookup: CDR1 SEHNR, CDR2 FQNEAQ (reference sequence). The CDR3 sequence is CASSLAASTDTRYF. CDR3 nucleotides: TGTGCCAGCAGCTTAGCGGCTAGCACAGATACGCGGTATTTT.

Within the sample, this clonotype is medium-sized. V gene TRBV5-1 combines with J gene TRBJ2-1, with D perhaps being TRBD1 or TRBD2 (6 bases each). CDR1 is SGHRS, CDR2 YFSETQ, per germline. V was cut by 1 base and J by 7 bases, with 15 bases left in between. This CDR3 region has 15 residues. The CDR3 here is CASSLRQVEGNEQFF. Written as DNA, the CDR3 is TGCGCCAGCAGCTTGAGACAGGTGGAGGGGAATGAGCAGTTCTTC.

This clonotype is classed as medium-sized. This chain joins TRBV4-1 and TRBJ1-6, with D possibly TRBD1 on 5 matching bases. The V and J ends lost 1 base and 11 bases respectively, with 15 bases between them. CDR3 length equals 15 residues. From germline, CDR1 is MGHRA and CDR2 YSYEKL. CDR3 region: CASSQVGVRMAPLHF. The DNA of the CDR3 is TGCGCCAGCAGCCAAGTGGGGGTACGCATGGCACCCCTCCACTTT.

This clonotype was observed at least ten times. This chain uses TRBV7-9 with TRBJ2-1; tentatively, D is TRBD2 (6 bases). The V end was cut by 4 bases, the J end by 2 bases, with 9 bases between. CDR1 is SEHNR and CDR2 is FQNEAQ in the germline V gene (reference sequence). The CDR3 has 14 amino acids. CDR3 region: CASSWGGTYNEQFF. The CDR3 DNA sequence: TGTGCCAGCAGCTGGGGAGGAACCTACAATGAGCAGTTCTTC.

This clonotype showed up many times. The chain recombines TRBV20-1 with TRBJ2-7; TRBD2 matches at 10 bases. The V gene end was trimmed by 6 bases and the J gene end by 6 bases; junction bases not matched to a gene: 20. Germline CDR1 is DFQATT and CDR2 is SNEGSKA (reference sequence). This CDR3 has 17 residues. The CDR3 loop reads CSALRLAGARVIGEQYF. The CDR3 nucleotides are TGCAGTGCCCTGCGGCTAGCGGGAGCTCGTGTTATTGGCGAGCAGTACTTC.

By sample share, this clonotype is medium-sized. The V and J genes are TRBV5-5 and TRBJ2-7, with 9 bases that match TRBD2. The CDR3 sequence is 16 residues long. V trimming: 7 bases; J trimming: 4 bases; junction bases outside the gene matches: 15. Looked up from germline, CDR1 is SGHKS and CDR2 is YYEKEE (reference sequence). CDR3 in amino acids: CASFAPEREVRYEQYF. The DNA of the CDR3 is TGTGCCAGCTTCGCCCCCGAGCGGGAGGTACGGTACGAGCAGTACTTC. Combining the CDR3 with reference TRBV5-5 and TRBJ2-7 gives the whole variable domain DAGVTQSPTHLIKTRGQQVTLRCSPISGHKSVSWYQQVLGQGPQFIFQYYEKEERGRGNFPDRFSARQFPNYSSELNVNALLLGDSALYLCASFAPEREVRYEQYFGPGTRLTVT.

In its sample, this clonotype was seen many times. CDR3 sequence: CASSLQGAVKNIQYF. In DNA form, the CDR3 reads TGTGCCAGCAGCTTACAGGGAGCGGTCAAAAACATTCAGTACTTC. This chain joins TRBV7-8 and TRBJ2-4; the D gene could be TRBD1 or TRBD2 (5 bases each). Trimming removed 2 bases at V and 3 bases at J, with 11 bases between. Germline values: CDR1 SGHVS, CDR2 FQNEAQ. The CDR3 totals 15 residues.

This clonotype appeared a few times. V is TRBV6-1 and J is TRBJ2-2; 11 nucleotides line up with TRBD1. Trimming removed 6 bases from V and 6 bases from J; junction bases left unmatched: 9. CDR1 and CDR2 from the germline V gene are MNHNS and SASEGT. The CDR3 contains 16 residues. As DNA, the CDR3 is TGTGCCAGCAGAATTCCGGGACAGGGGGTGGCCGGGGAGCTGTTTTTT. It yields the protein CASRIPGQGVAGELFF.